Sample share makes the clone carrying this TCR beta chain medium-sized. Antigen specificity is unknown. TCRdb redid the calling of the 5' RACE reads with MiXCR, one entry per CDR3 protein. The sample lists tens of thousands of distinct CDR3 sequences, 6.2% occurring once. This specimen belongs to a study of CD8 T cells in ankylosing spondylitis. Whole-study findings and limits: Several highly homologous variants formed a TCR beta motif that appeared characteristic of ankylosing spondylitis blood.

There are 14 residues in the CDR3. V lost 2 bases and J 1 base, leaving 8 bases between the germline ends. Germline-derived CDR1 and CDR2 are SQVTM and ANQGSEA. The sample taken for sequencing was synovial fluid, either unsorted or a sorted T cell fraction (not recorded which). This sequence was found in a male donor with ankylosing spondylitis. The chain carries TRBV29-1 and TRBJ2-2; D ambiguous. The CDR3 bases are TGCAGCGTTGAAAAGCAGCAGAACACCGGGGAGCTGTTTTTT. It encodes CSVEKQQNTGELFF.